This T cell receptor (beta chain) was captured in a study of monozygotic twins with inflammatory bowel disease. TCRdb re-called the 5' RACE reads and shows each CDR3 protein once, DNA omitted. The specimen's table records some 440,000 distinct CDR3 sequences. As regards this clonotype: Antigen unknown.

General study points: Against healthy co-twins, IBD patients had lower TCRbeta diversity (measured by inverse Simpson).

CDR1 is SGHRS, CDR2 YFSETQ, per germline. CDR3 length: 14 residues. The chain combines TRBV5-1 with TRBJ2-2; TCRdb lists TRBD2, though no DNA is available to test this call. Sample: blood. The sequence derives from a human donor with ulcerative colitis or Crohn's disease, or a healthy co-twin of an affected twin (not recorded which). CDR3 residues: CASNRGAGTGELFF.